This TCR beta chain was found in a study of T cells in Graves' hyperthyroidism and ophthalmopathy. RNA transcripts gave rise to amplified TCR beta CDR3 regions. During a first-round RT-PCR of the TCR CDR3, the HTBI primer set was used. Via MiXCR, TCRdb re-called the multiplex PCR reads, giving one row per CDR3 protein. This table holds approximately 220,000 distinct CDR3 sequences, about 16% found once. The CDR3 covers 19 residues. V was shortened by 2 bases and J by 2 bases, with 19 bases between the two germline ends. Germline loops: CDR1 SEHNR, CDR2 FQNEAQ (reference sequence). Sequenced: blood. The sequence was obtained from a man aged 40-49 years with Graves' hyperthyroidism. The chain has TRBV7-9 and TRBJ2-6; D is undetermined. This CDR3 is CASSLSTLGMPTGANVLTF. The DNA of the CDR3 is TGTGCCAGCAGCTTAAGTACTCTCGGAATGCCCACTGGGGCCAACGTCCTGACTTTC.